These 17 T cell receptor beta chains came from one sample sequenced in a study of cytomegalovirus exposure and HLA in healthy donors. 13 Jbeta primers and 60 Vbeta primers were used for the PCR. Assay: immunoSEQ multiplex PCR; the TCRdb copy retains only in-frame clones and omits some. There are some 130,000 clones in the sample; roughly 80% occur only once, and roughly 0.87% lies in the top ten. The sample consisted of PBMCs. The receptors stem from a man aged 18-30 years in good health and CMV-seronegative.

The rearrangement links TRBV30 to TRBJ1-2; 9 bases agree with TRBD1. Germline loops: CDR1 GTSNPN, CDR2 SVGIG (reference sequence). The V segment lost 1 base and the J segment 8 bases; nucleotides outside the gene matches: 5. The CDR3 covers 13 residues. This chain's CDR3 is CAWSDNRGLGYTF. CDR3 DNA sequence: TGTGCCTGGAGTGATAACAGGGGGCTGGGCTACACCTTC.

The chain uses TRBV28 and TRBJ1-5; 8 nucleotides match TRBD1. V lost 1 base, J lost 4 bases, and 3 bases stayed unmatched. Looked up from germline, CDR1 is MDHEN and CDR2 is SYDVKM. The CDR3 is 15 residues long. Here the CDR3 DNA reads TGTGCCAGCAGTTTATTCGGGACAGGTAATCAGCCCCAGCATTTT. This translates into CASSLFGTGNQPQHF.

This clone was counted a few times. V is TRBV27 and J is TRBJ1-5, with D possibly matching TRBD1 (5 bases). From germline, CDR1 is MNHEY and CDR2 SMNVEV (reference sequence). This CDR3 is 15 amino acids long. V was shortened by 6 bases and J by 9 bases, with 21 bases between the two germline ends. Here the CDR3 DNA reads TGTGCCAGCAGCCGAAACGACAGACGGAGGGGGCCCCAGCATTTT. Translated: CASSRNDRRRGPQHF.

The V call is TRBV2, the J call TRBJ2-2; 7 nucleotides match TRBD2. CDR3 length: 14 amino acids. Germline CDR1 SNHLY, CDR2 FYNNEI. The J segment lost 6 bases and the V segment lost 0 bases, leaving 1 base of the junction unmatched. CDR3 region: CASSEAGRAGELFF. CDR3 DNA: TGTGCCAGCAGTGAAGCAGGGAGGGCCGGGGAGCTGTTTTTT.

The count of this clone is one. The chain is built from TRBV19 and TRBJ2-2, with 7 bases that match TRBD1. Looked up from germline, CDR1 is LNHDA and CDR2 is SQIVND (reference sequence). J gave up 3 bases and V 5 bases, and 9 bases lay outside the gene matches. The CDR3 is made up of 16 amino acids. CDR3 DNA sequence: TGTGCCAGTAGTCAGATTCCGGGACAGCACACCGGGGAGCTGTTTTTT. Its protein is CASSQIPGQHTGELFF.

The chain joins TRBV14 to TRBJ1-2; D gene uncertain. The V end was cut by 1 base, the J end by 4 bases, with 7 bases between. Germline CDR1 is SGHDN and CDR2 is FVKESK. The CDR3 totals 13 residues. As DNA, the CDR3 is TGTGCCAGCAGCCAAGCCCGGGTCTATGGCTACACCTTC. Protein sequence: CASSQARVYGYTF.

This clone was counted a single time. The CDR3 here is CASGRGPRENTGELFF. CDR3 nucleotides: TGTGCCAGCGGGAGGGGCCCGAGGGAGAACACCGGGGAGCTGTTTTTT. This chain connects TRBV9 to TRBJ2-2; 7 bases are shared with TRBD2. The CDR3 covers 16 residues. The V gene end was trimmed by 7 bases and the J gene end by 1 base; junction bases not matched to a gene: 10. CDR1 and CDR2 (germline): SGDLS, YYNGEE.

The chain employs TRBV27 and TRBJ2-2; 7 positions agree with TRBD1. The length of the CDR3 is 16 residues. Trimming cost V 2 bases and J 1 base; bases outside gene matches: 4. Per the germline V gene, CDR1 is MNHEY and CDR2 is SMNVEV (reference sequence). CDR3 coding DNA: TGTGCCAGCAGTTTAAATTACAGGGGGAACACCGGGGAGCTGTTTTTT. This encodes CASSLNYRGNTGELFF.

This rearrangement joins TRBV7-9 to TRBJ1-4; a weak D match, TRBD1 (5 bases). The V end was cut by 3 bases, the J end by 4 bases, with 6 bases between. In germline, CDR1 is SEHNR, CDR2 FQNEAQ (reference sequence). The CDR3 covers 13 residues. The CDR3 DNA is TGTGCCAGCAGCTTCGGGGGTAATGAAAAACTGTTTTTT. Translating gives CASSFGGNEKLFF.

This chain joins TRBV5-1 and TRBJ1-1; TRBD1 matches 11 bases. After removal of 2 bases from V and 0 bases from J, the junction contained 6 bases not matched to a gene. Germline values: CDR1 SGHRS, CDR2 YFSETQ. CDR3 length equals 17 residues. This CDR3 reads CASSLGQGAGMNTEAFF. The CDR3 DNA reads TGCGCCAGCAGCTTAGGACAGGGGGCTGGGATGAACACTGAAGCTTTCTTT.

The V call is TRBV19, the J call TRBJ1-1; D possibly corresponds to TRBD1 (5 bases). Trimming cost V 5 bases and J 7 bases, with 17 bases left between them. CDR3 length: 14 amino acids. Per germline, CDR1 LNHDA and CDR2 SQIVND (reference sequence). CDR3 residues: CASSPTTWGGEAFF. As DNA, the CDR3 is TGTGCCAGTAGTCCCACCACGTGGGGGGGTGAAGCTTTCTTT.

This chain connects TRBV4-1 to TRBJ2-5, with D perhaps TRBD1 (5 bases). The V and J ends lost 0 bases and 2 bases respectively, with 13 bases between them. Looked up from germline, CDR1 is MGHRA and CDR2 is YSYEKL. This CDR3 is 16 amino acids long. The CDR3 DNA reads TGCGCCAGCAGCCAAGATCCCGGGCAGGGACAAGAGACCCAGTACTTC. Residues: CASSQDPGQGQETQYF.

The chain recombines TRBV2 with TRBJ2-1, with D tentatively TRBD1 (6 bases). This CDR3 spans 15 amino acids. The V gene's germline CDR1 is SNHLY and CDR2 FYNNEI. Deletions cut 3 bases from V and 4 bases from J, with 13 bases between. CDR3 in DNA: TGTGCCAGCAGTGAGGCGTTAGGGGGATACAATGAGCAGTTCTTC. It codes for CASSEALGGYNEQFF. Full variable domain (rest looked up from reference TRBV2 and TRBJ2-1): EPEVTQTPSHQVTQMGQEVILRCVPISNHLYFYWYRQILGQKVEFLVSFYNNEISEKSEIFDDQFSVERPDGSNFTLKIRSTKLEDSAMYFCASSEALGGYNEQFFGPGTRLTVL.

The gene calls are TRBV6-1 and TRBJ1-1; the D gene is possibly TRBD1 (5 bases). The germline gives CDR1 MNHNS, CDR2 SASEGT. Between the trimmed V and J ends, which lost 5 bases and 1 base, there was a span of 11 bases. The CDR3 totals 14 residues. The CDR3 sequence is CASSPDRANTEAFF. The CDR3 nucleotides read TGTGCCAGCAGTCCCGACAGAGCGAACACTGAAGCTTTCTTT.

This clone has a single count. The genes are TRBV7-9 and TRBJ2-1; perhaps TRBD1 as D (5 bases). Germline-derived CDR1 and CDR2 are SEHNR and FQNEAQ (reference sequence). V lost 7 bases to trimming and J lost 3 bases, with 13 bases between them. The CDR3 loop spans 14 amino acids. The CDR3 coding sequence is TGTGCCAGCATCTCCTCGACAGTCTACAATGAGCAGTTCTTC. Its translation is CASISSTVYNEQFF.

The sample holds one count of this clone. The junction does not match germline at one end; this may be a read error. Here the CDR3 DNA reads TGTGCCAGCAGCATTAGGAGCCCCTACCATGAGCAGTTCTTC. This codes for CASSIRSPYHEQFF. The chain couples TRBV6-5 to TRBJ2-1; no clear D gene. This CDR3 spans 14 amino acids. The germline V gene encodes CDR1 MNHEY and CDR2 SVGAGI.

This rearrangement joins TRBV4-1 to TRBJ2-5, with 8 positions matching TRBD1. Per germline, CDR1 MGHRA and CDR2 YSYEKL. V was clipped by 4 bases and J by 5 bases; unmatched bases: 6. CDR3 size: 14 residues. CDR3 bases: TGCGCCAGCAGCCCTTGGACAGGGTGGGAGACCCAGTACTTC. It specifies CASSPWTGWETQYF.